A selection of T cell receptor beta chains follows, all from one sample in a study of CXCR3-negative and CXCR3-positive naive CD8 T cells. Reprocessing the 5' RACE reads, TCRdb reports a single entry for every CDR3 protein and omits DNA. With roughly 86,000 distinct CDR3 sequences in the sample, the ten largest clones hold approximately 0.99%. The specimen sequenced was naive CXCR3- CD8+ T cells from blood. These receptors all come from a human donor in good health. Some clones in this sample may be carry-over from other donors' samples. Each CDR3 is given with its conserved first and last residue. Each record gives: V gene, J gene, CDR3 protein.

TRBV10-3,TRBJ2-1,CAISGDGTSGGIEQFF
TRBV11-2,TRBJ2-7,CASSLDPQQGPVYEQYF
TRBV19,TRBJ1-1,CASSLPARDSNEAFF
TRBV15,TRBJ2-7,CATSRDAKDEQYF
TRBV29-1,TRBJ2-1,CSTVGGDRGVEQFF
TRBV7-9,TRBJ2-3,CASSFSDPDTQYF
TRBV7-9,TRBJ2-6,CASSTPLDTSGANVLTF
TRBV12-3/TRBV12-4,TRBJ2-2,CASSLGVGYTGELFF
TRBV5-6,TRBJ2-2,CASSSAGLNTGELFF
TRBV20-1,TRBJ2-5,CSARDGNPQETQYF
TRBV5-1,TRBJ1-1,CASSLALETEAFF
TRBV7-2,TRBJ2-4,CASSSGTGAPLAKNIQYF
TRBV29-1,TRBJ2-3,CSVDPLAAGYADTQYF
TRBV6-5,TRBJ2-7,CACSPRDSYEQYF
TRBV11-2,TRBJ2-1,CASSFVGLYNEQFF
TRBV7-7,TRBJ2-7,CASSEAGELEQYF
TRBV29-1,TRBJ2-7,CSVDDPDRSYEQYF
TRBV29-1,TRBJ2-1,CSVEGGTTIYNEQFF
TRBV9,TRBJ1-4,CASSRQGQLDEKLFF
TRBV29-1,TRBJ2-3,CSVHRGLTDTQYF
TRBV4-1,TRBJ2-7,CASSQVSGSDSYEQYF
TRBV2,TRBJ2-7,CASSLGRLEQYF
TRBV30,TRBJ1-5,CAWSILPHQPQHF
TRBV28,TRBJ1-6,CASSLTSNSPLHF
TRBV14,TRBJ2-5,CASSLTGIQETQYF
TRBV28,TRBJ1-5,CASRLRELGNQPQHF
TRBV27,TRBJ1-2,CASSMTGTYDYTF
TRBV12-3/TRBV12-4,TRBJ2-2,CASSFRFGPTNTGELFF
TRBV12-3/TRBV12-4,TRBJ2-3,CASSPLAGGPSGADTQYF
TRBV29-1,TRBJ2-1,CSLDRGQDEQFF
TRBV3-1,TRBJ2-1,CASSQVSEQFF